The entry that follows covers one TCR beta chain sequence. Its antigen has not been determined. No base quality values were provided; no much bigger clone lies one nucleotide off. These data originate in a study of cytomegalovirus exposure and HLA in healthy donors listed by TCRdb under 2017. General notes on the study: According to an earlier analysis of a few hundred of the donors, some 180 million T cells yielded 95 million to 140 million unique TCR beta sequences and about 280 Gb of sequence data. Because of strong linkage in the cohort, a handful of DR-DQ haplotypes were treated as single units for association and clustering. The number of typed donors differed by locus: about 620-640 for A, B, C, DRB1 and DQB1; 500 to 550 for DQA1; around 580 for DPA1; and around 470 for DPB1. An earlier analysis of about 620 of the donors applied high-throughput TCR beta sequencing to assess whether each TCR beta V gene segment acted as functional or pseudogenic. High-throughput TCR immunosequencing, statistical association of individual TCRs with disease status, and machine learning were combined to predict cytomegalovirus infection status. In a later genetic analysis, genome-wide SNP genotypes for about 65% of the 666 donors were used, and that subset was treated as a discovery cohort. Among some 410 genotyped donors of the cohort, an average of about 220,000 unique TCR beta nucleotide sequences was sequenced per donor, of which 15% to 20% were non-productive. About 280 gigabases of sequencing data and around 85 million unique TCR sequences made up an early release that covered roughly 670 HLA-typed donors. Donor age, sex, ethnicity and CMV serostatus were compiled together with the repertoire data. The aim of the study was to test whether cataloging public T cell receptors could identify signatures of past pathogen exposure. Rather than using new phenotypic data, the later analysis identified candidate immune exposures from TCR beta sequences and from how often those sequences occurred across donors. A later analysis re-analyzed previously published TCR beta repertoires from hundreds of donors and added high-resolution HLA genotyping to study TCR occurrence patterns. Along with the approximately 700-subject first cohort, a separate validation cohort of roughly 110 different subjects was used. The study profiled the T cell repertoires of some 610 subjects by immunosequencing and related them to cytomegalovirus serostatus. Every repertoire in the discovery cohort had been generated on one and the same sequencing platform. Of the roughly 410 genotyped donors, roughly 80% were placed in the genetic ancestry cluster associated with self-reported Caucasian donors. Both class I and class II loci were covered by HLA typing, at four-digit resolution.

The library was built by means of the immunoSEQ multiplex PCR assay. For the multiplex PCR, a mixture combining 60 forward primers for TCR Vbeta segments and 13 reverse primers for TCR Jbeta segments was used. The CDR3 region of rearranged TCR beta genes was amplified from genomic DNA with a multiplex PCR assay. The Illumina HiSeq System was used to sequence the amplified TCR beta libraries as 87-base-pair reads. Regarding the original processing steps: In a later analysis, some 80 million unique TCR beta chains were counted across the 500 to 850 repertoires, and roughly 11 million of these chains were shared by at least two donors. A nearest-neighbor algorithm error-corrected the raw reads and collapsed the reads into unique sequences, merging closely related sequences to remove PCR and sequencing errors. V, D and J gene segments were assigned by aligning CDR3 sequences to IMGT reference sequences. Each retained sequence needed at least a six-nucleotide match to both a V gene segment and a J gene segment. Rearrangements were classified as productive when the CDR3 lacked stop codons and remained in frame with V and J, and all other rearrangements were classified as non-productive. CDR3 was defined according to IMGT convention as the region running from the second conserved V-encoded cysteine to the conserved J-encoded phenylalanine. The earlier analysis of 450 to 750 of the donors excluded any sequence lacking an unambiguous match to a single V gene segment. An earlier analysis of several hundred of the donors called V segments functional above 56.7% productive rearrangements and segregating when the between-donor standard deviation exceeded 5%. A statistical classification framework was built for diagnosing cytomegalovirus status from the catalog of TCR beta chain sequences. In a later analysis, V and J genes were assigned by comparing TCR nucleotide sequences against IMGT/GENE-DB human TR gene sequences. A later analysis assigned CDR3 sequences and most-parsimonious VDJ recombination scenarios with the TCRdist pipeline. A later analysis defined each TCR beta chain by its CDR3 amino acid sequence plus V-gene family, and excluded reads lacking a unique V-gene family. To address suspected cross-contamination and a sequencing artifact, a later analysis removed a few hundred highly shared, low-generation-probability nucleotide sequences. A later analysis calculated a clonal expansion index for each public chain from normalized within-repertoire ranks of inferred template counts. A later analysis computed generation probabilities with a VDJ recombination model fitted to out-of-frame rearrangements, and checked the results against IGoR. In a later analysis, hypergeometric tests were used to score TCR-TCR, TCR-HLA and TCR-CMV co-occurrence, with a repertoire-size bias correction applied to TCR pairs. In a later analysis, false discovery rates were estimated by permuting HLA or CMV assignments 20 times. In a later analysis, co-occurring TCRs were grouped with DBSCAN, and TCRdist sequence similarity was added when clustering was performed within HLA-allele-positive subsets. For co-occurrence clustering, repertoires with fewer than 30,000 or more than 120,000 public chains were excluded, along with roughly 5 repertoires with anomalous nucleotide sharing. TCRdb retrieved this table from immuneACCESS and kept in-frame rearrangements only. Not all clones are present; in checked studies, unresolved V genes account for under half, and no reason is known for the remainder. The DNA gave D and trimming, while V, J and clone size come from that table. Counted in this sample were about 89,000 clones; 60% to 80% of them appeared once. The ten top clones hold more than 3% of the sample.

The investigation overall reported the following: Linkage disequilibrium might explain the correlated functional status among segregating V segments, but an unknown experimental factor could not be excluded. This cohort had only TCR beta chains sequenced, and the lack of alpha or paired-chain data limited which features could be detected. A cluster of highly shared sequence variants was judged likely to be a technical artifact of the sequencing pipeline. Several of the top co-occurrence clusters appeared to be linked to parvovirus B19, influenza, CMV and Epstein-Barr virus, according to a later analysis. In vitro tests confirmed that a few of the cytomegalovirus-associated TCR beta chains recognize cytomegalovirus antigens. Because the 87-base-pair reads could not distinguish some IMGT-functional V segments, including TRBV6-2 and TRBV6-3, those segments were excluded. In a later analysis, TCR association rates were found to vary across HLA loci, with the most associated TCRs seen for DRB1 alleles and the fewest for HLA-C alleles. A further reported finding was that TCR beta sequences accurately predicted the HLA-A and HLA-B alleles for most subjects in the first cohort. HLA typing was unavailable for some donors at each locus, so association tests used only the typed subset. In a later genetic analysis, a missense DCLRE1C variant was associated with V-gene and J-gene trimming of TCR beta chains, and the association was replicated in an independent cohort. In the study, 164 TCR beta chains were listed as associated with cytomegalovirus. The classifier was reported to diagnose cytomegalovirus status with high specificity and sensitivity in both the original cohort and the validation cohort. Across donors, most TCR sequences were observed very rarely, whereas some public TCRs were present in many individuals. Compared with the approximately 600-donor mean, donors in an Asian-associated ancestry cluster had fewer N-insertions in productive TCRs, according to a later genetic analysis. Specific HLA alleles were associated with roughly 17,000 TCR beta sequences at a false discovery rate of 0.05 in a later analysis. According to a later analysis, most CMV-associated TCR beta chains appeared to be HLA-restricted, and the HLA associations seemed to be driven largely by CMV exposure. Compared with equally common non-associated chains, HLA-associated TCR beta chains in a later analysis were more clonally expanded and had lower generation probabilities. Around 16 rarely observed V segments, including chromosome 9 orphons, were excluded from the earlier analysis of some 590 of the donors because counts were too low. CMV serostatus was the only immune exposure information available for the cohort. The presence/absence analyses assumed that sequencing depth was roughly uniform across donors, and that assumption may not be true. According to the authors, the approach could potentially be generalized to other disease states and immunological phenotypes. When HLA alleles, especially DR and DQ, strongly co-occurred, attributing TCR associations to individual alleles was difficult. In an earlier analysis of 587 of the donors, most TCR beta V segments appeared in productive rearrangements about 90% or about 30% of the time, broadly matching IMGT annotations.

As encoded in the germline V gene, CDR1 is SGHVS while CDR2 is FNYEAQ. The CDR3 runs 14 residues from the cysteine to the phenylalanine. Only the CDR3 part of the read is kept: 42 bases, read in frame from the first base. V lost 7 bases and J lost 3 bases; the stretch between them is 15 bases long. In total, over 600 healthy bone marrow donors made up the cohort. At the time of sampling, every cohort member was nominally healthy, though immune exposures that went unrecorded were likely present. The donor tested CMV seronegative and was one of the 352 seronegative cohort members. A peripheral blood sample was collected from each donor, and TCR beta sequencing was performed on peripheral blood mononuclear cells. Genomic DNA was extracted from the blood cell samples with the Qiagen DNeasy Blood Extraction Kit.

Sample: PBMCs. The rearrangement joined TRBV7-6 to TRBJ1-2; possibly the D gene is TRBD1, per 6 matching bases. The origin of this receptor is a man between 25 and 39 years old in good health and CMV-seronegative. The DNA sequence is TGTGCCAGCATCTTTAGGGGGGGGGACTATGGCTACACCTTC. The resulting protein is CASIFRGGDYGYTF. The full variable domain, with segments outside the CDR3 supplied by the reference TRBV7-6 and TRBJ1-2 proteins, appears as GAGVSQSPRYKVTKRGQDVALRCDPISGHVSLYWYRQALGQGPEFLTYFNYEAQQDKSGLPNDRFSAERPEGSISTLTIQRTEQRDSAMYRCASIFRGGDYGYTFGSGTRLTVV.